This TCR beta chain derives from a study of T cell responses to AZD1222 COVID-19 vaccine. Study-wide findings and caveats: Recipients of two AZD1222 doses showed rising Spike-specific TCR breadth and depth. Most donors were white British, females outnumbered males, and clonal diversity was possibly underestimated.

CDR1 and CDR2 (germline): SGHRS, YFSETQ. V lost 2 bases, J lost 8 bases, and 13 bases lay in between. This CDR3 comprises 13 residues. A note on this clone: Its antigen is still unknown.

Profiled with immunoSEQ multiplex PCR; TCRdb holds only in-frame clones, not every one. The table lists about 110,000 clones, around 90% of them singletons. V and J are TRBV5-1 and TRBJ1-2, with D maybe TRBD1 (6 bases). The input for sequencing was peripheral blood, taken on day 0 of AZD1222 vaccination. The TCR comes from an adult in good health. CDR3 in amino acids: CASSLTGFEGYTF. For the CDR3, the DNA is TGCGCCAGCAGCTTAACAGGGTTTGAAGGCTACACCTTC.